This T cell receptor beta chain was recovered during a study of blood T cell repertoires in COVID-19. Study at large: The analysed material was cDNA or gDNA that came from T cells, B-cell-depleted T cells, or PBMCs.

Under the authors' procedure: The assay estimated nucleated cells by amplifying reference gene primers. The protocol was immunoSEQ multiplex PCR, while the TCRdb copy is restricted to in-frame clones and leaves out a portion. The D gene and trimming were derived from the DNA, and the V and J assignments and clone size from that table. The sample includes tens of thousands of clones, around 89% of them seen just once. Germline lookup yields CDR1 GTSNPN and CDR2 SVGIG (reference sequence). This CDR3 is built from 19 residues. V shed 2 bases and J shed 9 bases, with 32 bases lying between them. The sequencing input was peripheral blood. The TCR originated in a man aged 50 to 60 with active COVID-19. The chain links TRBV30 to TRBJ1-5; D ambiguous. This CDR3 reads CAWSLRSSRVAQLGTPQHF. CDR3 DNA: TGTGCCTGGAGTCTCAGATCCTCGAGGGTGGCCCAACTAGGAACGCCCCAGCATTTT.